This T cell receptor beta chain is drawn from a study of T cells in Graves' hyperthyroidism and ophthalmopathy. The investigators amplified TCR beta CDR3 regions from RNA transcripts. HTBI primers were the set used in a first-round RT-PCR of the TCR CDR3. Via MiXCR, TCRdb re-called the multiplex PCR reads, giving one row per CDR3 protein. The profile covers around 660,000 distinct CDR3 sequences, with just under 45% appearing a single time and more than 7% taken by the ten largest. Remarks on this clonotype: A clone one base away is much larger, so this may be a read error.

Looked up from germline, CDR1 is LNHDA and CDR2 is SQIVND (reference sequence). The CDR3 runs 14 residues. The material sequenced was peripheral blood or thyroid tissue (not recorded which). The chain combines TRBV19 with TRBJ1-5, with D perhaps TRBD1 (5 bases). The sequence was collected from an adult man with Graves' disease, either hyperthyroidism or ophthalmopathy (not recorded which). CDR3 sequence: CTSTFRGDNQPQHF. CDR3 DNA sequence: TGTACCAGTACCTTTCGAGGGGATAATCAGCCCCAGCATTTT. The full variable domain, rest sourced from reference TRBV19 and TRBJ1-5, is DGGITQSPKYLFRKEGQNVTLSCEQNLNHDAMYWYRQDPGQGLRLIYYSQIVNDFQKGDIAEGYSVSREKKESFPLTVTSAQKNPTAFYLCTSTFRGDNQPQHFGDGTRLSIL.